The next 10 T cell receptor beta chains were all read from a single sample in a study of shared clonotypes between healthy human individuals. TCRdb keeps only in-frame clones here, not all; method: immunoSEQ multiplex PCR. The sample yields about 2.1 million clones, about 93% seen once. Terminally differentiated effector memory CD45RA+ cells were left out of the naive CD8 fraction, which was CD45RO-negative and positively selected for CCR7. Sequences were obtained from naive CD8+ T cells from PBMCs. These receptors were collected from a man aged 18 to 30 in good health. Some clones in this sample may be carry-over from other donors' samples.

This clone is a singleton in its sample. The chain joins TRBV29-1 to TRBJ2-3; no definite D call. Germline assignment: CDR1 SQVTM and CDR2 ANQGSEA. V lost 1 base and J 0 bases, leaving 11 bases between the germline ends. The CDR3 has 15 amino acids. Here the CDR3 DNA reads TGCAGCGTTGAAGTGAACTCCTTAAGCACAGATACGCAGTATTTT. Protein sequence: CSVEVNSLSTDTQYF.

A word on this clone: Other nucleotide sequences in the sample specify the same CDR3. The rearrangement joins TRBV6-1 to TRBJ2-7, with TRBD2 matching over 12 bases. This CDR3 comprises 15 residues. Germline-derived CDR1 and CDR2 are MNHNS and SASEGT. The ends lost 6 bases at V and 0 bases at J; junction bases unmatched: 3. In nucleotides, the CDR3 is TGTGCCAGCAGGGAGACTAGCGGGAGCTCCTACGAGCAGTACTTC. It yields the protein CASRETSGSSYEQYF.

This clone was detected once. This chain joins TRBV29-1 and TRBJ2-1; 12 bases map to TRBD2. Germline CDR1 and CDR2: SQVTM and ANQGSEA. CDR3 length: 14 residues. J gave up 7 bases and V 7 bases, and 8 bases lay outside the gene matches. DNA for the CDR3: TGCAGCGGTCGACTAGCGGGAGCGGGGAATGAGCAGTTCTTC. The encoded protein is CSGRLAGAGNEQFF.

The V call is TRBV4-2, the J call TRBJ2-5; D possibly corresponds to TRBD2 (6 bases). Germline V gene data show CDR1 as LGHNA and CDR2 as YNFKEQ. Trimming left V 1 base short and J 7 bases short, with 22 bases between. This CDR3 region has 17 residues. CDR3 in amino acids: CASSQGVGGLQEGTQYF. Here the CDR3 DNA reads TGTGCCAGCAGCCAAGGGGTGGGAGGACTCCAGGAGGGGACCCAGTACTTC.

CDR3 residues: CSVLRGASSYEQYF. CDR3 DNA sequence: TGCAGCGTTCTCCGAGGGGCCTCGTCCTACGAGCAGTACTTC. The J gene is TRBJ2-7, the V gene TRBV29-1; possibly TRBD1 or TRBD2 for D (5 bases each). V shed 5 bases and J shed 1 base, with 15 bases lying between them. CDR1 is SQVTM and CDR2 is ANQGSEA in the germline V gene. This CDR3 spans 14 amino acids.

This CDR3 is CASSSGRQGEQYF. Here the CDR3 DNA reads TGTGCCAGCTCCTCGGGACGGCAAGGGGAGCAGTACTTC. V and J are TRBV28 and TRBJ2-7; possibly TRBD1 or TRBD2 for D (5 bases each). The germline V and J ends were trimmed by 8 bases and 7 bases, with 18 bases remaining between them. Germline lookup yields CDR1 MDHEN and CDR2 SYDVKM. This CDR3 is built from 13 residues.

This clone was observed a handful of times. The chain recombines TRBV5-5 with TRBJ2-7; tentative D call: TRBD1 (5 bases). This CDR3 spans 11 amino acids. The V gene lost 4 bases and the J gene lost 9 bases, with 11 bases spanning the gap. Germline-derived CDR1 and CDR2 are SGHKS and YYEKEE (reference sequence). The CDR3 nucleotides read TGTGCCAGCAGCATGACAGTCGGGCAGTACTTC. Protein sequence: CASSMTVGQYF.

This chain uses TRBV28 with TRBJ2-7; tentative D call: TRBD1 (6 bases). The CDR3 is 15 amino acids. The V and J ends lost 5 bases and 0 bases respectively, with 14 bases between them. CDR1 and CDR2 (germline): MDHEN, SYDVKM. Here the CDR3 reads CASSQGRRASYEQYF. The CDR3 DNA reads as TGTGCCAGCAGTCAGGGGCGGCGGGCCTCCTACGAGCAGTACTTC.

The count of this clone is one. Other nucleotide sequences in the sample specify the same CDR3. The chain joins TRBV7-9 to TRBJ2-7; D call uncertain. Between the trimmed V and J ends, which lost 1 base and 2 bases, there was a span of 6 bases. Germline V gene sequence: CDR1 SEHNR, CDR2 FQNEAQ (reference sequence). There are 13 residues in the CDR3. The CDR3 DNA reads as TGTGCCAGCAGCTTAGGCAGTACCTACGAGCAGTACTTC. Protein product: CASSLGSTYEQYF.

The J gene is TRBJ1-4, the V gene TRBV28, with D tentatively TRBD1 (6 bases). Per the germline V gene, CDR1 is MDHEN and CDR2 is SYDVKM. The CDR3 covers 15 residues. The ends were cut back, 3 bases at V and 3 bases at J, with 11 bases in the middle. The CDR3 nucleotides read TGTGCCAGCAGTTTGAGGGGGGACCCTAATGAAAAACTGTTTTTT. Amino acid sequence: CASSLRGDPNEKLFF. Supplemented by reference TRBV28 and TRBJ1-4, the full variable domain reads DVKVTQSSRYLVKRTGEKVFLECVQDMDHENMFWYRQDPGLGLRLIYFSYDVKMKEKGDIPEGYSVSREKKERFSLILESASTNQTSMYLCASSLRGDPNEKLFFGSGTQLSVL.